The 31 T cell receptor beta chains listed next were all sequenced from one sample in a study of long-term antiretroviral therapy in people with HIV. Version v3.0 of the immunoSEQ assay was performed at survey level. Profiling relied on immunoSEQ multiplex PCR, and the TCRdb table lists in-frame clones only, not all of them. The sample carries 25,000 to 30,000 clones, over 90% recorded once. Sequenced material: unsorted PBMCs, taken 6.2 years after starting antiretroviral therapy. The receptors here all came from a man between 40 and 49 years old with HIV.

V and J are TRBV7-9 and TRBJ2-3; 9 bases agree with TRBD1. Germline trimming cut 7 bases from V and 13 bases from J; bases unmatched to any gene: 9. Per the germline V gene, CDR1 is SEHNR and CDR2 is FQNEAQ (reference sequence). This CDR3 has 12 amino acids. For the CDR3, the DNA is TGTGCCAGCAACGCTGGGGACAGGGTTGAGTATTTT. Translating gives CASNAGDRVEYF. Using reference TRBV7-9 and TRBJ2-3 for the parts outside the CDR3, the full variable domain is DTGVSQNPRHKITKRGQNVTFRCDPISEHNRLYWYRQTLGQGPEFLTYFQNEAQLEKSRLLSDRFSAERPKGSFSTLEIQRTEQGDSAMYLCASNAGDRVEYFGPGTRLTVL.

The V and J genes are TRBV5-1 and TRBJ2-7, with TRBD1 identical over 11 bases. Germline V gene data show CDR1 as SGHRS and CDR2 as YFSETQ. The CDR3 sequence is 16 residues long. The ends lost 0 bases at V and 7 bases at J; junction bases unmatched: 9. The CDR3 nucleotides are TGCGCCAGCAGCTTGGCCTTCGGACAGGGGGCTGATGAGCAGTACTTC. This codes for CASSLAFGQGADEQYF.

The genes are TRBV10-3 and TRBJ2-5, with 7 bases aligning to TRBD1. With 6 bases clipped from V and 4 bases from J, the junction kept 5 bases outside the gene matches. Germline-derived CDR1 and CDR2 are ENHRY and SYGVKD. This CDR3 spans 13 amino acids. This CDR3 is CAIRGQDPETQYF. The CDR3 region has the DNA TGTGCCATCAGAGGACAGGACCCAGAGACCCAGTACTTC.

The chain uses TRBV19 and TRBJ1-3, with D unresolved. Germline V gene data show CDR1 as LNHDA and CDR2 as SQIVND (reference sequence). Trimming stripped 5 bases from V and 1 base from J, with 9 bases between. The CDR3 sequence is 14 residues long. CDR3 in DNA: TGTGCCAGTAGTTTTGGGCAGTCTGGAAACACCATATATTTT. Its protein product is CASSFGQSGNTIYF.

This chain connects TRBV11-2 to TRBJ1-4, with unresolved D. Germline CDR1 is SGHAT and CDR2 is FQNNGV. Trimming took off 2 bases at V and 2 bases at J, with 9 bases between the two ends. The CDR3 runs to 15 residues. The CDR3 protein is CASSLSVVTNEKLFF. CDR3 DNA: TGTGCCAGCAGCTTATCCGTTGTTACTAATGAAAAACTGTTTTTT.

The chain is built from TRBV5-6 and TRBJ1-2; 9 bases align to TRBD1. The CDR3 is made up of 15 amino acids. Trimming cost V 3 bases and J 4 bases; bases outside gene matches: 7. Per the germline V gene, CDR1 is SGHDT and CDR2 is YYEEEE. DNA of the CDR3: TGTGCCAGCAGCTCCCGGGACAGGGCCTCCTATGGCTACACCTTC. This translates into CASSSRDRASYGYTF.

The count of this clone is one. The chain combines TRBV6-1 with TRBJ2-7; D perhaps matches TRBD2 (6 bases). CDR3 length: 14 amino acids. V was trimmed by 0 bases and J by 4 bases, leaving 10 bases between them. CDR1 and CDR2 from the germline V gene are MNHNS and SASEGT. The CDR3, as DNA: TGTGCCAGCAGTGAAGCCGGGAGTAAGTACGAGCAGTACTTC. It yields the protein CASSEAGSKYEQYF.

The V gene is TRBV7-2, the J gene TRBJ1-1, with D unresolved. V shed 5 bases and J shed 0 bases, with 10 bases lying between them. The CDR3 contains 14 residues. Germline-derived CDR1 and CDR2 are SGHTA and FQGNSA. The CDR3: CASSPTKVNTEAFF. CDR3 in DNA: TGTGCCAGCAGCCCTACAAAGGTGAACACTGAAGCTTTCTTT.

V gene TRBV27 combines with J gene TRBJ1-1; 7 bases match TRBD1. From germline, CDR1 is MNHEY and CDR2 SMNVEV (reference sequence). This CDR3 has 14 amino acids. V lost 10 bases to trimming and J lost 1 base; unmatched junction nucleotides: 9. The chain's CDR3 is CAIKRQGENTEAFF. CDR3 sequence (DNA): TGTGCCATCAAACGCCAGGGGGAGAACACTGAAGCTTTCTTT.

The genes are TRBV7-2 and TRBJ1-1; D perhaps matches TRBD1 (5 bases). The CDR3 contains 15 residues. V dropped 1 base and J dropped 4 bases, with 13 bases sitting between them. Looked up from germline, CDR1 is SGHTA and CDR2 is FQGNSA. CDR3 residues: CASSLGGAGGTEAFF. The DNA of the CDR3 is TGTGCCAGCAGCTTAGGCGGGGCGGGCGGCACTGAAGCTTTCTTT.

The V call is TRBV5-1, the J call TRBJ1-1; possible D gene TRBD1, 5 bases. With 2 bases removed from V and 6 bases from J, the gap between germline ends came to 14 bases. This CDR3 region has 14 residues. Germline V gene sequence: CDR1 SGHRS, CDR2 YFSETQ. This chain's CDR3 is CASSFGVGVAEAFF. The CDR3 DNA is TGCGCCAGCAGCTTTGGCGTGGGGGTCGCTGAAGCTTTCTTT. Using reference TRBV5-1 and TRBJ1-1 for the parts outside the CDR3, the full variable domain is KAGVTQTPRYLIKTRGQQVTLSCSPISGHRSVSWYQQTPGQGLQFLFEYFSETQRNKGNFPGRFSGRQFSNSRSEMNVSTLELGDSALYLCASSFGVGVAEAFFGQGTRLTVV.

This clone occurred once. The chain is built from TRBV15 and TRBJ2-5; D may be TRBD2 (6 bases). Trimming cost V 1 base and J 5 bases, with 14 bases left between them. Germline lookup yields CDR1 LNHNV and CDR2 YYDKDF (reference sequence). The CDR3 contains 15 residues. CDR3 nucleotides: TGTGCCACCAGCAGAGGGGAGGCGGACGGGGAGACCCAGTACTTC. Residues: CATSRGEADGETQYF.

The rearrangement uses TRBV10-3 and TRBJ2-7, with 16 bases matching TRBD2. CDR3 size: 15 residues. V dropped 4 bases and J dropped 5; count of bases not matched to a gene: 2. CDR1 is ENHRY, CDR2 SYGVKD, per germline. As DNA, the CDR3 is TGTGCCATCAGTGTGGGACTAGCGGGAGGGAACGAGCAGTACTTC. This codes for CAISVGLAGGNEQYF.

The rearrangement links TRBV15 to TRBJ2-3; a possible D gene is TRBD2 (5 bases). CDR3 length: 15 amino acids. The V end lost 0 bases, the J end lost 0 bases, and 7 bases lay between the germline ends. The germline gives CDR1 LNHNV, CDR2 YYDKDF (reference sequence). CDR3 nucleotide sequence: TGTGCCACCAGCAGAGAACGGACTAGCACAGATACGCAGTATTTT. Its protein product is CATSRERTSTDTQYF.

J is TRBJ2-5 and V is TRBV28; maybe TRBD1 (6 bases). Trimming took off 3 bases at V and 2 bases at J, with 13 bases between the two ends. CDR1 is MDHEN, CDR2 SYDVKM, per germline. This CDR3 comprises 15 residues. CDR3 protein: CASSLVGAGQETQYF. CDR3 DNA: TGTGCCAGCAGTTTGGTGGGGGCCGGGCAAGAGACCCAGTACTTC.

This clone showed up just once. The chain couples TRBV2 to TRBJ1-2; D not certain. The CDR3 totals 13 residues. V dropped 2 bases and J dropped 4 bases, with 8 bases sitting between them. The V gene's germline CDR1 is SNHLY and CDR2 FYNNEI. CDR3 residues: CASSEKVGYGYTF. CDR3 DNA: TGTGCCAGCAGTGAAAAGGTCGGCTATGGCTACACCTTC.

The DNA of the CDR3 is TGTGCCACGAGCGTGGGCGGAGCCTACGAGCAGTACTTC. Translated, it gives CATSVGGAYEQYF. The chain employs TRBV15 and TRBJ2-7; no definite D call. This CDR3 is 13 amino acids long. CDR1 and CDR2 (germline): LNHNV, YYDKDF (reference sequence). V was clipped by 9 bases and J by 2 bases, with 14 bases between them.

The rearrangement uses TRBV13 and TRBJ2-6; D is uncertain. The germline gives CDR1 PRHDT, CDR2 FYEKMQ (reference sequence). The germline V and J ends were trimmed by 1 base and 0 bases, with 13 bases remaining between them. CDR3 length: 18 amino acids. The CDR3 here is CASSLVPTHVSGANVLTF. CDR3 nucleotides: TGTGCCAGCAGCTTAGTCCCTACACACGTCTCTGGGGCCAACGTCCTGACTTTC.

The chain recombines TRBV5-4 with TRBJ2-6; D unclear. The CDR3 is 13 residues long. V was clipped by 2 bases and J by 4 bases, with 4 bases between them. Germline V gene data show CDR1 as SGHNT and CDR2 as YYREEE (reference sequence). The CDR3, as DNA: TGTGCCAGCAGCTTCAAAGGGGCCAACGTCCTGACTTTC. Amino acids: CASSFKGANVLTF. Together with reference TRBV5-4 and TRBJ2-6, the CDR3 gives the full variable domain: ETGVTQSPTHLIKTRGQQVTLRCSSQSGHNTVSWYQQALGQGPQFIFQYYREEENGRGNFPPRFSGLQFPNYSSELNVNALELDDSALYLCASSFKGANVLTFGAGSRLTVL.

The V call is TRBV7-7, the J call TRBJ2-7; D possibly uses TRBD1 or TRBD2 (6 bases each). V was clipped by 1 base and J by 3 bases, with 13 bases between them. Looked up from germline, CDR1 is SSHAT and CDR2 is FNYEAQ (reference sequence). This CDR3 contains 15 residues. The chain's CDR3 is CASSLGGGPGYEQYF. CDR3 bases: TGTGCCAGCAGCTTAGGAGGGGGGCCGGGCTACGAGCAGTACTTC.

V usage is TRBV6-6 and J usage is TRBJ1-1; 7 bases align to TRBD1. The CDR3 is 15 amino acids. The V gene end was trimmed by 4 bases and the J gene end by 4 bases; junction bases not matched to a gene: 9. CDR1 is MNHNY and CDR2 is SVGAGI in the germline V gene (reference sequence). The DNA of the CDR3 is TGTGCCAGCAGTTCCAACCCAGGGGGGGGCACTGAAGCTTTCTTT. The encoded protein is CASSSNPGGGTEAFF.

The rearrangement uses TRBV18 and TRBJ2-7, with TRBD1 matching 9 bases. CDR1 is KGHSH, CDR2 LQKENI, per germline. J gave up 5 bases and V 4 bases, and 6 bases lay outside the gene matches. The length of the CDR3 is 14 residues. The CDR3 protein is CASSLGQGIDEQYF. The CDR3 DNA reads as TGTGCCAGCTCACTCGGACAGGGGATCGACGAGCAGTACTTC.

This chain links TRBV11-3 with TRBJ2-3; 8 nucleotides line up with TRBD2. CDR1 is SGHNT, CDR2 YENEEA, per germline. V shed 1 base and J 2 bases; nucleotides not matched to a gene: 2. This CDR3 contains 15 residues. The CDR3 is CASSLGRGDTDTQYF. In DNA form, the CDR3 reads TGTGCCAGCAGCTTAGGGCGGGGGGACACAGATACGCAGTATTTT.

The chain is built from TRBV11-2 and TRBJ2-1, with TRBD2 matching 7 bases. With V trimmed by 5 bases and J by 8 bases, 9 bases remained unmatched. CDR3 length: 14 amino acids. Germline V CDR1 and CDR2: SGHAT, FQNNGV. The DNA of the CDR3 is TGTGCCAGCAGCCCGGCAGGGAGCGGGGATGAGCAGTTCTTC. Its translation: CASSPAGSGDEQFF.

This clone was recorded once. V usage is TRBV5-1 and J usage is TRBJ1-3, with no clear D. The CDR3 totals 16 residues. In germline, CDR1 is SGHRS, CDR2 YFSETQ. V was shortened by 4 bases and J by 0 bases, with 14 bases between the two germline ends. This CDR3 is CASSRGISGSGNTIYF. The CDR3 nucleotides are TGCGCCAGCAGCCGGGGTATATCGGGCTCTGGAAACACCATATATTTT.

V and J are TRBV10-3 and TRBJ2-3; D possibly corresponds to TRBD1 (6 bases). Deletions cut 6 bases from V and 0 bases from J, with 19 bases between. Germline V CDR1 and CDR2: ENHRY, SYGVKD. This CDR3 region has 17 residues. The CDR3: CAIRRGVGDISTDTQYF. The CDR3 DNA follows: TGTGCCATCAGAAGAGGGGTAGGGGACATTAGCACAGATACGCAGTATTTT.

The chain combines TRBV6-5 with TRBJ1-1; D uncertain. V gave up 6 bases and J gave up 4 bases, with 12 bases separating them. Germline V lookup: CDR1 MNHEY, CDR2 SVGAGI. The CDR3 has 13 amino acids. CDR3 bases: TGTGCCAGCAGCATAATGGGGAGCACTGAAGCTTTCTTT. It specifies CASSIMGSTEAFF.

The rearrangement uses TRBV5-6 and TRBJ2-1; no clear D. Germline values: CDR1 SGHDT, CDR2 YYEEEE. This CDR3 spans 12 amino acids. Trimming took off 7 bases at V and 5 bases at J, with 10 bases between the two ends. The CDR3 spells CASGPGNNEQFF. The CDR3 bases are TGTGCCAGCGGCCCTGGCAACAATGAGCAGTTCTTC.

This chain joins TRBV28 and TRBJ1-2, with D unclear. This CDR3 is built from 13 residues. The germline V gene has CDR1 MDHEN and CDR2 SYDVKM. Deletions cut 6 bases from V and 3 bases from J, with 11 bases between. CDR3 DNA sequence: TGTGCCAGCAGCAACGACGGGGACTATGGCTACACCTTC. It is translated as CASSNDGDYGYTF.

This clone has only one observation. The chain combines TRBV27 with TRBJ2-3; D might be TRBD1 or TRBD2, each matching 5 bases. CDR3 length: 15 amino acids. With 4 bases removed from V and 7 bases from J, the gap between germline ends came to 18 bases. Germline V lookup: CDR1 MNHEY, CDR2 SMNVEV (reference sequence). CDR3 residues: CASSSEAGRINTQYF. CDR3 DNA sequence: TGTGCCAGCAGTTCGGAGGCAGGGCGCATTAATACGCAGTATTTT.

The V gene is TRBV5-1, the J gene TRBJ1-2; TRBD1 matches 9 bases. Germline V gene sequence: CDR1 SGHRS, CDR2 YFSETQ. CDR3 length equals 13 residues. Unmatched junction bases numbered 2, after V lost 4 bases and J lost 4 bases. DNA of the CDR3: TGCGCCAGCAGCCAGGGACAGGGCTATGGCTACACCTTC. It translates to CASSQGQGYGYTF.